The following is a T cell receptor (beta chain) sequence with its context. Its antigen is not identified. The sample is drawn from a study of cytomegalovirus exposure and HLA in healthy donors. Findings and limits, study-wide: Around 18,000 TCR beta sequences were associated with HLA alleles at 0.05 false discovery rate in a later analysis. Among TCR beta chains, those listed as cytomegalovirus-associated numbered about 160. Most TCR sequences were uncommon, yet certain public TCRs appeared in many donors.

From germline, CDR1 is MNHNS and CDR2 SASEGT. CDR3 size: 14 residues. Unmatched junction bases numbered 9, after V lost 6 bases and J lost 5 bases. This PCR relied on a set of 60 Vbeta primers and 13 Jbeta primers. The method was immunoSEQ multiplex PCR; TCRdb's version includes in-frame clones alone and lacks a portion of them. This sample's table reports 95,000 to 150,000 clones. This clonotype originated in a man aged 25 to 40 in good health and CMV-seronegative. The chain combines TRBV6-1 with TRBJ1-1; 7 bases align to TRBD1. Sequenced input: PBMCs. The CDR3 sequence is CASRMTGLVTEAFF. For the CDR3, the DNA is TGTGCCAGCAGGATGACAGGGCTCGTGACTGAAGCTTTCTTT.